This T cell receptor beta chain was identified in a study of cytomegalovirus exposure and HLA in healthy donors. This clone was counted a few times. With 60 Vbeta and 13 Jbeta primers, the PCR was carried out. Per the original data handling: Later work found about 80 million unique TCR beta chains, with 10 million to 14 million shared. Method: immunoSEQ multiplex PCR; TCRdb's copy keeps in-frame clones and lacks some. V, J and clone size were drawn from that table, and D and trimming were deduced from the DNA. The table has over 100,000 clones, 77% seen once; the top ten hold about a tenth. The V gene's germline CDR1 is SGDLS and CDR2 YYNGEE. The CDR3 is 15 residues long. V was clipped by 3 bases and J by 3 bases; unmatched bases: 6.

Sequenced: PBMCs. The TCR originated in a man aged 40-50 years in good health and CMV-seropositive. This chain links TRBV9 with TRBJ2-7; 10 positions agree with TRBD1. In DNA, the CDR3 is TGTGCCAGCAGCGCCTCCGGGACAGGGGTCTACGAGCAGTACTTC. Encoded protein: CASSASGTGVYEQYF. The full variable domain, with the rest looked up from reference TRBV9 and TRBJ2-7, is DSGVTQTPKHLITATGQRVTLRCSPRSGDLSVYWYQQSLDQGLQFLIQYYNGEERAKGNILERFSAQQFPDLHSELNLSSLELGDSALYFCASSASGTGVYEQYFGPGTRLTVT.